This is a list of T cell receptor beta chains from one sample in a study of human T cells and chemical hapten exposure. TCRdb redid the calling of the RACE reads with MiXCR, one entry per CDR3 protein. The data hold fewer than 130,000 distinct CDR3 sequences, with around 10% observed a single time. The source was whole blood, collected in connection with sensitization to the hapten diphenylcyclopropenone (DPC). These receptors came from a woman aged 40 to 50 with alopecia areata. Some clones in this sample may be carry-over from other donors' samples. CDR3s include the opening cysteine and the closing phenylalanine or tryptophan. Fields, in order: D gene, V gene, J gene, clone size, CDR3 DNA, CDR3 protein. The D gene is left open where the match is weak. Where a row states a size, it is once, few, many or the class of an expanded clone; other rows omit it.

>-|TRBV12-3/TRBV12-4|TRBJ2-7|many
TGTGCCAGCAGTTCCGCGGGCTACGAGCAGTACTTC
CASSSAGYEQYF
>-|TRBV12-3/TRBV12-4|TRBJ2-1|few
TGTGCCAGCAGTTTAGTAACAGTGGAAGAGCAGTTCTTC
CASSLVTVEEQFF
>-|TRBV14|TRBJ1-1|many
TGTGCCAGCAGCTTAGGACGGTACACTGAAGCTTTCTTT
CASSLGRYTEAFF
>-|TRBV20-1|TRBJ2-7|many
TGCAGTGCTAGGGGGGATACCTACGAGCAGTACTTC
CSARGDTYEQYF
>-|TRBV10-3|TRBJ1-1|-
TGTGCCATCAGTGCACAGGGACCTGAAGCTTTCTTT
CAISAQGPEAFF
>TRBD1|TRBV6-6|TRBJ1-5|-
TGTGCCAGCAGACCCGGGACAGGGGGCGATCAGCCCCAGCATTTT
CASRPGTGGDQPQHF
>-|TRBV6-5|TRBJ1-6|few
TGTGCCAGCAGGGCGCTTTCAGCCTCACCCCTCCACTTT
CASRALSASPLHF
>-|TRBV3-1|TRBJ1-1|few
TGTGCCAGCAGGGGCAGGGATATGAACACTGAAGCTTTCTTT
CASRGRDMNTEAFF
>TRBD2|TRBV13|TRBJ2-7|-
TGTGCCAGCAGCTTAGGTCCTAGCGGGAGCTACGAGCAGTACTTC
CASSLGPSGSYEQYF
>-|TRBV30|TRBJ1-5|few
TGTGCCTGGAGTGGTTCCCCGGGTCAGCCCCAGCATTTT
CAWSGSPGQPQHF
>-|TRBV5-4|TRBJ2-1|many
TGTGCCAGCAGCTTTCGGAGGGAGCGACTAAATGAGCAGTTCTTC
CASSFRRERLNEQFF
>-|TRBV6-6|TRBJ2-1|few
TGTGCCAGCAGTTACTCGAGGCCAGGTGAGCAGTTCTTC
CASSYSRPGEQFF
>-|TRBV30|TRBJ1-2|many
TGTGCCTGGAGTCGAGTATCGGGGACTCCTAACTATGGCTACACCTTC
CAWSRVSGTPNYGYTF
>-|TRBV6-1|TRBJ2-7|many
TGTGCCAGCAAGGGACTTACCAGTCCCTACGAGCAGTACTTC
CASKGLTSPYEQYF